A selection of T cell receptor beta chains follows, all from one sample in a study of cytomegalovirus exposure and HLA in healthy donors. Generated by immunoSEQ multiplex PCR, the TCRdb table keeps only in-frame clones and is missing some. Found here are approximately 150,000 clones, over 75% of them singletons; the top ten hold 1.3%. Material: PBMCs. The receptors were gathered from a man between 45 and 60 years old in good health and CMV-seropositive. The CDR3 runs from the conserved cysteine through the conserved F or W. D genes are given only for firm matches. Some rows have no size entry. The others give once, few or many, or a class for an expanded clone.

>.|TRBV28|TRBJ1-5|TRBD1
CASSLSTGGSNQPQHF
TGTGCCAGCAGTTTATCGACAGGGGGTTCCAATCAGCCCCAGCATTTT
>.|TRBV19|TRBJ2-2|TRBD2
CASSTLAGGTGELFF
TGTGCCAGTAGTACCCTAGCGGGAGGGACCGGGGAGCTGTTTTTT
>once|TRBV27|TRBJ1-1|.
CASSLSRNTEAFF
TGTGCCAGCAGTCTGTCTAGGAACACTGAAGCTTTCTTT
>.|TRBV19|TRBJ2-7|.
CASSQGPYEQYF
TGTGCCAGTAGTCAGGGGCCATACGAGCAGTACTTC
>.|TRBV18|TRBJ2-5|TRBD2
CASSPGLAEETQYF
TGTGCCAGCTCACCAGGACTAGCAGAAGAGACCCAGTACTTC
>once|TRBV27|TRBJ2-7|.
CASSTTSPTVGSLEQYF
TGTGCCAGCAGTACCACGAGCCCGACGGTCGGGTCTCTCGAGCAGTACTTC
>few|TRBV6-7|TRBJ2-1|TRBD2
CANTGSGPALEQFF
TGTGCCAATACGGGTAGCGGGCCGGCGTTGGAGCAGTTCTTC
>.|TRBV7-9|TRBJ1-4|TRBD1
CSSSGQGAATNEKLFF
TGTTCCAGCAGCGGACAGGGGGCCGCAACTAATGAAAAACTGTTTTTT
>.|TRBV5-6|TRBJ2-7|TRBD1
CASSVGQGSMYEQYF
TGTGCCAGCAGCGTGGGACAGGGTAGTATGTACGAGCAGTACTTC
>.|TRBV27|TRBJ1-2|.
CASSSLGHSGVRQVNYGYTF
TGTGCCAGCAGTTCCCTAGGCCACTCCGGGGTGCGGCAAGTCAACTATGGCTACACCTTC
>.|TRBV29-1|TRBJ2-3|TRBD2
CSAEGTSGRIDTQYF
TGCAGCGCGGAAGGGACTAGCGGGAGGATAGATACGCAGTATTTT
>.|TRBV6-1|TRBJ2-7|TRBD2
CASRPVGTSVKTQF
TGTGCCAGCAGGCCCGTGGGTACTAGCGTGAAGACTCAATTC
>few|TRBV4-1|TRBJ1-1|.
CASSGPLRNTEAFF
TGCGCCAGCAGCGGCCCTCTCCGGAACACTGAAGCTTTCTTT
>.|TRBV29-1|TRBJ1-2|TRBD1
CSVDFGTAYGYTF
TGCAGCGTTGATTTCGGGACAGCCTATGGCTACACCTTC
>.|TRBV6-5|TRBJ1-2|TRBD1
CASRNDRAGYGYTF
TGTGCCAGCAGAAACGACAGGGCAGGGTATGGCTACACCTTC
>.|TRBV5-1|TRBJ1-6|TRBD1
CASSDPGQGNPLHF
TGCGCCAGCAGCGACCCCGGACAGGGAAATCCCCTCCACTTT